Below are 30 T cell receptor beta chains sequenced from a single sample in a study of T-cell memory formation after mild COVID-19. Each CDR3 protein is one row after TCRdb ran MiXCR on the 5' RACE reads. The sample yields 450,000 to 650,000 distinct CDR3 sequences, more than 15% seen once. Source material: PBMCs or a T cell subset sorted from them (not recorded which). These receptors were obtained from an adult woman who had mild COVID-19 (a few samples of this study predate the infection). Cell type and time point are not known.

The chain couples TRBV4-2 to TRBJ2-1; the D gene could be TRBD1 or TRBD2 (5 bases each). Germline lookup yields CDR1 LGHNA and CDR2 YNFKEQ. V dropped 0 bases and J dropped 7 bases, with 16 bases sitting between them. The CDR3 totals 16 residues. CDR3 sequence (DNA): TGTGCCAGCAGCCAAGATTTCGGGACCCCGGGGAATGAGCAGTTCTTC. Its translation is CASSQDFGTPGNEQFF.

Only a few counts were recorded for this clonotype. The V call is TRBV10-3, the J call TRBJ1-1; D may be TRBD1 (5 bases). The CDR3 has 15 residues. Trimming pared 9 bases from V and 3 bases from J, leaving 20 bases between. Germline values: CDR1 ENHRY, CDR2 SYGVKD. CDR3 sequence reads: CAIRGTWGGDTEAFF. The CDR3 DNA is TGTGCCATTAGAGGGACTTGGGGGGGAGACACTGAAGCTTTCTTT.

The table lists this clonotype with a few counts. The J gene is TRBJ2-1, the V gene TRBV7-8; D gene unclear. This CDR3 is built from 16 residues. The germline V and J ends were trimmed by 1 base and 5 bases, with 15 bases remaining between them. The germline gives CDR1 SGHVS, CDR2 FQNEAQ. CDR3 residues: CASSLVASFLHNEQFF. CDR3 in DNA: TGTGCCAGCAGCTTAGTGGCCAGTTTCCTCCACAATGAGCAGTTCTTC.

This clonotype was seen ten or more times. V is TRBV9 and J is TRBJ2-1; D could derive from TRBD1 or TRBD2 (5 bases each). This CDR3 spans 14 amino acids. Germline V CDR1 and CDR2: SGDLS, YYNGEE. V was shortened by 6 bases and J by 7 bases, with 17 bases between the two germline ends. CDR3 DNA: TGTGCCAGCAAACCGGGGCAGGGTGGGAATGAGCAGTTCTTC. Protein: CASKPGQGGNEQFF. The variable domain in full, with the rest retrieved from reference TRBV9 and TRBJ2-1, is DSGVTQTPKHLITATGQRVTLRCSPRSGDLSVYWYQQSLDQGLQFLIQYYNGEERAKGNILERFSAQQFPDLHSELNLSSLELGDSALYFCASKPGQGGNEQFFGPGTRLTVL.

The chain is built from TRBV5-1 and TRBJ1-5; TRBD1 agrees at 7 bases. Per germline, CDR1 SGHRS and CDR2 YFSETQ. The CDR3 loop spans 14 amino acids. J lost 1 base, V lost 5 bases, and 3 bases had no gene match. The CDR3 DNA sequence: TGCGCCAGCAGTCAGGGGGACAGCAATCAGCCCCAGCATTTT. It encodes CASSQGDSNQPQHF.

This clonotype was observed a few times. The CDR3, as DNA: TGTGCCAGCAGTTTCTTGAGGGATTCCCACGAGCAGTACTTC. It translates to CASSFLRDSHEQYF. The chain is built from TRBV12-3 or TRBV12-4 and TRBJ2-7; possible D gene TRBD2, 5 bases. The CDR3 runs 14 residues. Trimming shortened V by 3 bases and J by 5 bases, and 14 bases separated the two germline ends.

At least ten counts were recorded for this clonotype. V gene TRBV12-3 or TRBV12-4 combines with J gene TRBJ1-3; a weak D match, TRBD1 (6 bases). V was shortened by 6 bases and J by 0 bases, with 9 bases between the two germline ends. The CDR3 has 14 amino acids. This CDR3 is CASREGGSGNTIYF. In DNA, the CDR3 is TGTGCCAGCAGAGAAGGGGGCTCTGGAAACACCATATATTTT.

The CDR3 region is CASSRKWQLAGGPQRQFF. The CDR3 DNA sequence: TGCGCCAGCAGTCGCAAATGGCAACTAGCGGGAGGGCCACAACGGCAGTTCTTC. V is TRBV4-3 and J is TRBJ2-1, with TRBD2 matching over 13 bases. The V segment lost 6 bases and the J segment 12 bases; nucleotides outside the gene matches: 20. Germline values: CDR1 LGHNA, CDR2 YSLEER. This CDR3 has 18 residues.

This chain links TRBV7-9 with TRBJ1-3, with 12 bases identical to TRBD1. CDR3 size: 18 residues. Germline trimming cut 3 bases from V and 3 bases from J; bases unmatched to any gene: 9. Germline lookup yields CDR1 SEHNR and CDR2 FQNEAQ (reference sequence). The chain's CDR3 is CASSFSGQGAAGGNTIYF. CDR3 in DNA: TGTGCCAGCAGCTTTTCGGGACAGGGGGCGGCAGGTGGAAACACCATATATTTT.

This rearrangement joins TRBV7-9 to TRBJ2-1; D may correspond to TRBD1 or TRBD2 (5 bases each). V shed 5 bases and J shed 9 bases, with 17 bases lying between them. The CDR3 has 14 residues. Germline-derived CDR1 and CDR2 are SEHNR and FQNEAQ (reference sequence). CDR3 nucleotide sequence: TGTGCCAGCAGCGATGCCTTCGGTGGGACTGAGCAGTTCTTC. This gives the protein CASSDAFGGTEQFF. Using reference TRBV7-9 and TRBJ2-1 for the parts outside the CDR3, the full variable domain is DTGVSQNPRHKITKRGQNVTFRCDPISEHNRLYWYRQTLGQGPEFLTYFQNEAQLEKSRLLSDRFSAERPKGSFSTLEIQRTEQGDSAMYLCASSDAFGGTEQFFGPGTRLTVL.

The table lists this clonotype with a few counts. The V call is TRBV18, the J call TRBJ2-6; D is undetermined. CDR1 is KGHSH and CDR2 is LQKENI in the germline V gene. The ends were cut back, 0 bases at V and 10 bases at J, with 7 bases in the middle. The CDR3 has 13 residues. CDR3 in amino acids: CASSPPETNVLTF. The CDR3 nucleotides are TGTGCCAGCTCACCACCGGAAACGAACGTCCTGACTTTC.

This chain links TRBV12-3 or TRBV12-4 with TRBJ1-1; D not resolved. This CDR3 spans 16 amino acids. Trimming took off 6 bases at V and 4 bases at J, with 21 bases between the two ends. The CDR3 DNA follows: TGTGCCAGCAGGCCAACCCTTTTCAGCGGCCCCACTGAAGCTTTCTTT. Translation: CASRPTLFSGPTEAFF.

In its sample, this clonotype was seen a few times. This rearrangement joins TRBV20-1 to TRBJ2-3; D gene ambiguous. Germline CDR1 is DFQATT and CDR2 is SNEGSKA (reference sequence). V was pared by 6 bases and J by 6 bases, with 10 bases between. CDR3 length: 11 residues. CDR3 loop: CSATRSDTQYF. Written as DNA, the CDR3 is TGCAGTGCCACCCGGAGTGATACGCAGTATTTT.

This clonotype has a handful of counts. V and J are TRBV7-3 and TRBJ2-3; 7 bases line up with TRBD1. The CDR3 runs to 14 residues. Per the germline V gene, CDR1 is SGHTA and CDR2 is FQGTGA. J gave up 2 bases and V 8 bases, and 7 bases lay outside the gene matches. Written as DNA, the CDR3 is TGTGCCAGCGCTGAGGGGGCCTACACAGATACGCAGTATTTT. Protein sequence: CASAEGAYTDTQYF.

The chain has TRBV27 and TRBJ2-7; no clear D. Trimming removed 2 bases from V and 0 bases from J, with 11 bases in between. CDR1 and CDR2 (germline): MNHEY, SMNVEV (reference sequence). The CDR3 runs 15 residues. The CDR3 DNA reads TGTGCCAGCAGTTTAGCGCAGCCGAGCTCCTACGAGCAGTACTTC. This gives the protein CASSLAQPSSYEQYF.

This clonotype was counted only a few times. The rearrangement links TRBV7-9 to TRBJ2-5; 8 nucleotides line up with TRBD1. Losses at the gene ends were 4 bases for V and 0 bases for J; bases not matched to a gene: 4. Germline V gene data show CDR1 as SEHNR and CDR2 as FQNEAQ (reference sequence). The CDR3 is made up of 15 amino acids. CDR3 nucleotides: TGTGCCAGCAGCTGGACAGGGAGTTACCAAGAGACCCAGTACTTC. Translation gives CASSWTGSYQETQYF.

This clonotype came up a few times. The chain uses TRBV15 and TRBJ2-5; TRBD1 is a possible D gene (5 bases). Germline loops: CDR1 LNHNV, CDR2 YYDKDF (reference sequence). The CDR3 extends over 15 amino acids. V was shortened by 0 bases and J by 1 base, with 9 bases between the two germline ends. As DNA, the CDR3 is TGTGCCACCAGCAGAGAGAAGACAGTCCAAGAGACCCAGTACTTC. Translation gives CATSREKTVQETQYF.

In nucleotides, the CDR3 is TGTGCCAGCAGCCTGTATCACCTAGCGTTAGGCGCAGATACGCAGTATTTT. It codes for CASSLYHLALGADTQYF. V usage is TRBV12-3 or TRBV12-4 and J usage is TRBJ2-3; D possibly corresponds to TRBD2 (6 bases). Deletions cut 6 bases from V and 4 bases from J, with 23 bases between. The length of the CDR3 is 17 residues.

The chain couples TRBV5-1 to TRBJ2-7, with TRBD1 as a possible D gene (6 bases). CDR3 length: 14 residues. Germline CDR1 is SGHRS and CDR2 is YFSETQ. V was pared by 2 bases and J by 3 bases, with 12 bases between. The CDR3, as DNA: TGCGCCAGCAGCTTCTCAGGGGAAGTCTACGAGCAGTACTTC. Amino acid sequence: CASSFSGEVYEQYF.

This clonotype was detected a few times. This chain links TRBV6-2 or TRBV6-3 with TRBJ1-1; D remains ambiguous. CDR1 and CDR2 from the germline V gene are MNHEY and SVGEGT. V lost 6 bases and J 1 base, leaving 15 bases between the germline ends. CDR3 length: 15 amino acids. The CDR3 nucleotides are TGTGCCAGCAGGACTATTCCGGTATCGAACACTGAAGCTTTCTTT. Translation gives CASRTIPVSNTEAFF.

The count of this clonotype is one. The rearrangement joins TRBV3-1 to TRBJ2-1; TRBD2 matches 11 bases. The V gene end was trimmed by 4 bases and the J gene end by 4 bases; junction bases not matched to a gene: 6. The CDR3 loop spans 16 amino acids. Germline CDR1 is LGHDT and CDR2 is YNNKEL (reference sequence). CDR3 bases: TGTGCCAGCAGCCTTCAGACTAGCGGGGATTACAATGAGCAGTTCTTC. This codes for CASSLQTSGDYNEQFF.

The chain is built from TRBV7-2 and TRBJ1-3; no firm D call. Trimming left V 2 bases short and J 0 bases short, with 11 bases between. Germline loops: CDR1 SGHTA, CDR2 FQGNSA. The CDR3 contains 16 residues. The CDR3 DNA reads TGTGCCAGCAGCTTAATCCTGCCGAGCTCTGGAAACACCATATATTTT. Residues: CASSLILPSSGNTIYF.

A note on this clonotype: One end of the junction does not line up with germline, which may come from a read error. CDR3 nucleotide sequence: TGTGCCAGCAGAGTAGGGAAACAGTTCAATCAGCCCCAGCATTTT. The encoded protein is CASRVGKQFNQPQHF. The V gene is TRBV9, the J gene TRBJ1-5; D unresolved. CDR1 and CDR2 from the germline V gene are SGDLS and YYNGEE. The CDR3 runs 15 residues. The variable domain in full, completed from reference TRBV9 and TRBJ1-5, reads DSGVTQTPKHLITATGQRVTLRCSPRSGDLSVYWYQQSLDQGLQFLIQYYNGEERAKGNILERFSAQQFPDLHSELNLSSLELGDSALYFCASRVGKQFNQPQHFGDGTRLSIL.

The gene calls are TRBV27 and TRBJ2-7; D is unclear. This CDR3 spans 14 amino acids. Trimming took 3 bases from V and 0 from J, leaving 9 bases between them. Germline V gives CDR1 MNHEY, CDR2 SMNVEV (reference sequence). CDR3 protein: CASSFKGYSYEQYF. The DNA of the CDR3 is TGTGCCAGCAGTTTTAAAGGTTACTCCTACGAGCAGTACTTC.

The V gene is TRBV5-4, the J gene TRBJ2-1; 10 bases match TRBD2. V dropped 4 bases and J dropped 10; count of bases not matched to a gene: 11. The CDR3 covers 15 residues. Germline CDR1 SGHNT, CDR2 YYREEE (reference sequence). Written as DNA, the CDR3 is TGTGCCAGCAGCGCCGGGCTAGCGGGAGAGATGGAGCAGTTCTTC. This translates into CASSAGLAGEMEQFF.

This chain uses TRBV5-1 with TRBJ2-7; tentative D call: TRBD1 (5 bases). Trimming took off 5 bases at V and 0 bases at J, with 18 bases between the two ends. In germline, CDR1 is SGHRS, CDR2 YFSETQ. The CDR3 runs 16 residues. The CDR3 nucleotides read TGCGCCAGCAGATACAGGTTCACGACCCTCTCCTACGAGCAGTACTTC. Its translation: CASRYRFTTLSYEQYF.

This clonotype was picked up many times. The chain employs TRBV5-1 and TRBJ2-5; TRBD1 matches 9 bases. Germline V gene data show CDR1 as SGHRS and CDR2 as YFSETQ. The CDR3 has 14 amino acids. Unmatched junction bases numbered 8, after V lost 6 bases and J lost 5 bases. CDR3 residues: CASNRDRAEETQYF. In nucleotides, the CDR3 is TGCGCCAGCAACCGGGACAGGGCCGAGGAGACCCAGTACTTC.

The chain employs TRBV29-1 and TRBJ1-2; 11 bases agree with TRBD1. Germline assignment: CDR1 SQVTM and CDR2 ANQGSEA. V was pared by 7 bases and J by 4 bases, with 5 bases of the junction left unmatched. CDR3 length: 13 residues. This CDR3 is CSALGQGGYGYTF. CDR3 in DNA: TGCAGCGCGTTGGGACAGGGGGGCTATGGCTACACCTTC.

In its sample, this clonotype was seen a few times. The V call is TRBV9, the J call TRBJ1-2; TRBD1 matches 7 bases. Germline values: CDR1 SGDLS, CDR2 YYNGEE. The CDR3 spans 14 residues. Losses at the gene ends were 3 bases for V and 8 bases for J; bases not matched to a gene: 10. The CDR3 spells CASSADQGQRGYTF. The DNA of the CDR3 is TGTGCCAGCAGCGCAGATCAGGGACAGAGGGGCTACACCTTC.

The chain couples TRBV29-1 to TRBJ2-1, with 9 positions matching TRBD2. The germline gives CDR1 SQVTM, CDR2 ANQGSEA. CDR3 length: 18 amino acids. J was trimmed by 0 bases and V by 6 bases; bases with no gene match: 15. CDR3 in DNA: TGCAGCGTCCTTAGCGGGAGCTCACGCTACAACTCCTACAATGAGCAGTTCTTC. Amino acid sequence: CSVLSGSSRYNSYNEQFF.